One and the same sample provided the 10 T cell receptor beta chains below, sequenced in a study of blood T cells in healthy people across ages. Primers used in a second PCR of about 6 to 12 cycles were a sample-barcoded 5' primer and a J-beta primer mix. TCRdb recomputed calls from the 5' RACE reads with MiXCR, one row per CDR3 protein. Of 850,000 to 1,000,000 distinct CDR3 sequences in the sample, roughly 51% were seen once. Sequencing input: blood. The receptors stem from a woman between 55 and 75 years old in good health.

The sample holds many counts of this clonotype. The rearrangement joins TRBV28 to TRBJ2-5; the match to TRBD1 covers 10 bases. Trimming cost V 6 bases and J 2 bases; bases outside gene matches: 0. Germline lookup yields CDR1 MDHEN and CDR2 SYDVKM. The CDR3 is 13 residues long. DNA of the CDR3: TGTGCCAGCAGGGGACAGGGGCAAGAGACCCAGTACTTC. It translates to CASRGQGQETQYF.

CDR3 residues: CASSYQEGGEQYF. The CDR3 DNA reads TGTGCCAGCAGTTATCAAGAGGGCGGCGAGCAGTACTTC. V and J are TRBV6-6 and TRBJ2-7; weak D call: TRBD2 (5 bases). Germline-derived CDR1 and CDR2 are MNHNY and SVGAGI (reference sequence). The CDR3 consists of 13 residues. V was pared by 3 bases and J by 6 bases, with 12 bases between.

The CDR3 DNA reads as TGCAGTGCCCCCGACGGGCGGAAGCAGTACTTC. This translates into CSAPDGRKQYF. This rearrangement joins TRBV20-1 to TRBJ2-7; D call uncertain. The V gene lost 6 bases and the J gene lost 8 bases, with 14 bases spanning the gap. Germline V CDR1 and CDR2: DFQATT, SNEGSKA (reference sequence). The CDR3 contains 11 residues.

The chain is built from TRBV6-1 and TRBJ2-7, with a tentative D call TRBD2 (5 bases). CDR3 length equals 14 residues. Germline assignment: CDR1 MNHNS and CDR2 SASEGT. V was trimmed by 7 bases and J by 2 bases, leaving 15 bases between them. CDR3 in amino acids: CASNPAGETYEQYF. The DNA of the CDR3 is TGTGCCAGCAACCCGGCCGGGGAGACCTACGAGCAGTACTTC.

The genes are TRBV12-3 or TRBV12-4 and TRBJ2-7; D ambiguous. The CDR3 totals 12 residues. Between the trimmed V and J ends, which lost 5 bases and 1 base, there was a span of 6 bases. The CDR3 DNA follows: TGTGCCAGCAGTAAAAAATCCTACGAGCAGTACTTC. Translation: CASSKKSYEQYF.

This clonotype was seen more than once but under ten times. The junction shows a germline mismatch at one end, possibly a read error. The chain couples TRBV5-1 to TRBJ2-1, with D uncertain. From germline, CDR1 is SGHRS and CDR2 YFSETQ. The CDR3 totals 12 residues. The CDR3 DNA is TGTGCCAGCAGCCCAGCTGGCAATGAGCAGTTCTTC. This codes for CASSPAGNEQFF.

The chain is built from TRBV7-2 and TRBJ2-7; D possibly matches TRBD1 or TRBD2 (6 bases each). Per the germline V gene, CDR1 is SGHTA and CDR2 is FQGNSA. The CDR3 totals 16 residues. Trimming pared 1 base from V and 4 bases from J, leaving 17 bases between. The CDR3 reads CASSLGGAGPFYEQYF. For the CDR3, the DNA is TGTGCCAGCAGCTTAGGGGGGGCAGGGCCATTTTACGAGCAGTACTTC.

The rearrangement joins TRBV7-2 to TRBJ1-2; weak D call: TRBD1 (6 bases). Germline-derived CDR1 and CDR2 are SGHTA and FQGNSA. Trimming took off 2 bases at V and 2 bases at J, with 9 bases between the two ends. This CDR3 has 14 residues. CDR3 in DNA: TGTGCCAGCAGCTTAAGCCAGGGGAACTATGGCTACACCTTC. As protein: CASSLSQGNYGYTF.

This clonotype was counted many times. The V and J genes are TRBV27 and TRBJ2-7, with D possibly TRBD1 on 5 matching bases. Germline V CDR1 and CDR2: MNHEY, SMNVEV (reference sequence). The length of the CDR3 is 14 residues. The V end was cut by 6 bases, the J end by 5 bases, with 17 bases between. As DNA, the CDR3 is TGTGCCAGCAGACCAGGGAACCCCCTTCACGAGCAGTACTTC. Amino acid sequence: CASRPGNPLHEQYF.

The V gene is TRBV2, the J gene TRBJ2-7, with 7 bases matching TRBD2. CDR3 length equals 17 residues. From germline, CDR1 is SNHLY and CDR2 FYNNEI. J gave up 5 bases and V 6 bases, and 19 bases lay outside the gene matches. The CDR3 DNA reads as TGTGCCAGCAGCTATAGCGGGTTTACGCCAGGAGGCCACGAGCAGTACTTC. Translated, it gives CASSYSGFTPGGHEQYF.